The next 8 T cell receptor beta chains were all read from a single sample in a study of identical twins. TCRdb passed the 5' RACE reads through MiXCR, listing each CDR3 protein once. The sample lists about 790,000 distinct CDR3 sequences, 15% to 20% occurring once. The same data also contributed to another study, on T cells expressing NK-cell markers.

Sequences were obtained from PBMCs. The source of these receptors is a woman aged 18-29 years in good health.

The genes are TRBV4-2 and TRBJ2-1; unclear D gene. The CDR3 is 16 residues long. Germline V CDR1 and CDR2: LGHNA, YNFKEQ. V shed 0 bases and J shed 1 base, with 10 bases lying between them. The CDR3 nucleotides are TGTGCCAGCAGCCAAGACATAGCCCTATCCTACAATGAGCAGTTCTTC. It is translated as CASSQDIALSYNEQFF.

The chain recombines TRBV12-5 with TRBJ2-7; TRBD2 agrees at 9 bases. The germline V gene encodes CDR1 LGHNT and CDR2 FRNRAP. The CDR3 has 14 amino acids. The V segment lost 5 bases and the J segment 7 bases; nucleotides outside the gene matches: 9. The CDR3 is CASGPRTSAGEQYF. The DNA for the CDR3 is TGTGCTAGTGGTCCCCGGACTAGCGCGGGTGAGCAGTACTTC.

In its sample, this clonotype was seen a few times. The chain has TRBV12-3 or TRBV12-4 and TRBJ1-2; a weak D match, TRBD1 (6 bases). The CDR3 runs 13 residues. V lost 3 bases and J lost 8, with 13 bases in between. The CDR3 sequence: CASSFTPGDGYTF. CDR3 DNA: TGTGCCAGCAGTTTTACCCCAGGGGACGGCTACACCTTC.

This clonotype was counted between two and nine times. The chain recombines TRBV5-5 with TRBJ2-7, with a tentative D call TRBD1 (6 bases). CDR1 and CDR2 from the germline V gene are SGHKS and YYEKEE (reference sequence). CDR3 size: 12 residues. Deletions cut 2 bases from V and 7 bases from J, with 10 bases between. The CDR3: CASSFSGEEQYF. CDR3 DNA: TGTGCCAGCAGCTTCTCAGGGGAAGAGCAGTACTTC. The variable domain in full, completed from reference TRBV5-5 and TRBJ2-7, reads DAGVTQSPTHLIKTRGQQVTLRCSPISGHKSVSWYQQVLGQGPQFIFQYYEKEERGRGNFPDRFSARQFPNYSSELNVNALLLGDSALYLCASSFSGEEQYFGPGTRLTVT.

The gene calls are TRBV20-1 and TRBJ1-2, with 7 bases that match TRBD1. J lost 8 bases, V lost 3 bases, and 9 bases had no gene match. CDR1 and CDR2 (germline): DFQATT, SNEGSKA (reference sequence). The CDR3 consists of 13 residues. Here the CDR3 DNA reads TGCAGTGCTAGCCCGTCAGGGGGAAGGGGCTACACCTTC. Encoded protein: CSASPSGGRGYTF.

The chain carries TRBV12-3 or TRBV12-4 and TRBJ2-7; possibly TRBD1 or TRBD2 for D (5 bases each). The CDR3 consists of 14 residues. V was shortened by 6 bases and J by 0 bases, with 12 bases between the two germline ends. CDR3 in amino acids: CASSWGRASYEQYF. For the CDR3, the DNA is TGTGCCAGCAGCTGGGGACGGGCCTCCTACGAGCAGTACTTC.

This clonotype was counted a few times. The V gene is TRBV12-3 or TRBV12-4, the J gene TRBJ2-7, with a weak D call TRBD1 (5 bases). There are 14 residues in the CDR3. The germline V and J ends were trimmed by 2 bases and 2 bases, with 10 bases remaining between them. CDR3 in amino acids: CASSLHRPPYEQYF. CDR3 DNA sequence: TGTGCCAGCAGTTTACACAGGCCCCCCTACGAGCAGTACTTC.

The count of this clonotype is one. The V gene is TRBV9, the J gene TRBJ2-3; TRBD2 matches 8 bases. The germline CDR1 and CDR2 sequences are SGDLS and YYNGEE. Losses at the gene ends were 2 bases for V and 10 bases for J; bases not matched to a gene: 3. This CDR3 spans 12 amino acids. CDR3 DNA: TGTGCCAGCAGCGTTGGACTAGCCCCGCAGTATTTT. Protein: CASSVGLAPQYF.